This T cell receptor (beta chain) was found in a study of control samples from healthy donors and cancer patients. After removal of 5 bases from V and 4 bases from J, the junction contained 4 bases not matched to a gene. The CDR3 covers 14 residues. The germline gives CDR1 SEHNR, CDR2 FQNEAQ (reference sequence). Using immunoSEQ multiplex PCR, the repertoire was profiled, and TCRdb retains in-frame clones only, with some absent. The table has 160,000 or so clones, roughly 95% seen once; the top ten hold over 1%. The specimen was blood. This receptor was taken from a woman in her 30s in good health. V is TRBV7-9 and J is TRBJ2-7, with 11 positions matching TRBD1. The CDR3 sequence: CASSPRDRGYEQYF. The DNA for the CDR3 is TGTGCCAGCAGCCCCCGGGACAGGGGGTACGAGCAGTACTTC.